Shown below are 21 T cell receptor beta chains from a single sample sequenced in a study of cytomegalovirus exposure and HLA in healthy donors. Vbeta (60) and Jbeta (13) primers were used in the PCR. TCRdb's copy holds only in-frame clones and misses some; the assay was immunoSEQ multiplex PCR. This sample yields 87,000 or so clones, of which 6% to 9% are seen a single time; 2% to 2.5% belongs to the top ten. Sequencing input: PBMCs. The receptors were sampled from a man in his fifties in good health and CMV-seronegative.

In this sample, this clone turned up a few times. This chain connects TRBV2 to TRBJ2-3; the D gene is possibly TRBD2 (5 bases). The germline V gene encodes CDR1 SNHLY and CDR2 FYNNEI. CDR3 length: 13 amino acids. The V and J ends lost 4 bases and 5 bases respectively, with 10 bases between them. CDR3 region: CASSGERLDTQYF. The CDR3 DNA follows: TGTGCCAGCAGTGGCGAGCGGTTAGATACGCAGTATTTT.

This clone was detected a few times. The DNA of the CDR3 is TGTGCCAGCGGACAGGGTTATAATTCACCCCTCCACTTT. The encoded protein is CASGQGYNSPLHF. The chain combines TRBV7-9 with TRBJ1-6, with 8 nucleotides matching TRBD1. Germline assignment: CDR1 SEHNR and CDR2 FQNEAQ (reference sequence). CDR3 length: 13 amino acids. The V gene end was trimmed by 8 bases and the J gene end by 4 bases; junction bases not matched to a gene: 1.

In this sample, this clone turned up a few times. The rearrangement links TRBV10-3 to TRBJ2-1; TRBD2 agrees at 7 bases. J gave up 7 bases and V 9 bases, and 12 bases lay outside the gene matches. Looked up from germline, CDR1 is ENHRY and CDR2 is SYGVKD. The CDR3 covers 14 residues. The CDR3 nucleotides read TGTGCCATTTCCTTTGAAGGACTAGGGAATGAGCAGTTCTTC. Residues: CAISFEGLGNEQFF.

With regard to this clone: Other DNA variants within this sample encode the same CDR3. The chain combines TRBV7-9 with TRBJ2-7, with a possible D match to TRBD2 (5 bases). Trimming took 3 bases from V and 10 from J, leaving 19 bases between them. This CDR3 contains 14 residues. In germline, CDR1 is SEHNR, CDR2 FQNEAQ (reference sequence). CDR3 sequence reads: CASSFPTLGVEQYF. The CDR3 DNA is TGTGCCAGCAGCTTCCCCACCCTGGGAGTGGAACAGTACTTC.

CDR3 DNA: TGCAGCGTTGAAGTTGCGCAGCCTAGGGGCAACAATGAGCAGTTCTTC. Residues: CSVEVAQPRGNNEQFF. The rearrangement joins TRBV29-1 to TRBJ2-1, with a tentative D call TRBD1 (5 bases). V was trimmed by 1 base and J by 5 bases, leaving 18 bases between them. Germline V gene sequence: CDR1 SQVTM, CDR2 ANQGSEA. The CDR3 is 16 residues long.

The chain combines TRBV7-3 with TRBJ2-7; D is possibly TRBD2 (6 bases). The CDR3 runs to 14 residues. V lost 4 bases and J 5 bases, leaving 15 bases between the germline ends. CDR1 and CDR2 (germline): SGHTA, FQGTGA. The CDR3 region has the DNA TGTGCCAGCAGCTCCCGGCTAGCGCTCCACGAGCAGTACTTC. It is translated as CASSSRLALHEQYF.

This clone turned up a few times. The chain couples TRBV7-8 to TRBJ1-6; TRBD1 matches 7 bases. CDR3 size: 17 residues. V trimming: 5 bases; J trimming: 0 bases; junction bases outside the gene matches: 7. Looked up from germline, CDR1 is SGHVS and CDR2 is FQNEAQ. For the CDR3, the DNA is TGTGCCAGCAGCCCGACAGGGTTTAGCTCCTATAATTCACCCCTCCACTTT. It codes for CASSPTGFSSYNSPLHF.

This clone occurred a few times. The chain joins TRBV2 to TRBJ2-1; TRBD2 might be the D (7 bases). Looked up from germline, CDR1 is SNHLY and CDR2 is FYNNEI. V lost 5 bases and J 2 bases, leaving 16 bases between the germline ends. CDR3 length equals 16 residues. CDR3 DNA sequence: TGTGCCAGCAGTTTTGGTGGGGGGGCGGCCTACAATGAGCAGTTCTTC. Amino acids: CASSFGGGAAYNEQFF.

Remarks on this clone: This CDR3 fails to terminate in the conserved phenylalanine or tryptophan, so it likely reflects a read error. This rearrangement joins TRBV6-5 to TRBJ2-6, with D hard to call. The germline gives CDR1 MNHEY, CDR2 SVGAGI. The ends were cut back, 0 bases at V and 0 bases at J, with 6 bases in the middle. The CDR3 is 16 residues long. In nucleotides, the CDR3 is TGTGCCAGCAGTTACTCGGTCAGCTCTGGGGCCAACGTCCTGACTGTC. Its translation is CASSYSVSSGANVLTV.

This clone was detected a few times. The rearrangement joins TRBV29-1 to TRBJ1-1; D might be TRBD1 (6 bases). In germline, CDR1 is SQVTM, CDR2 ANQGSEA. Trimming removed 3 bases at V and 11 bases at J, with 16 bases between. The CDR3 runs to 12 residues. CDR3 coding DNA: TGCAGCGTTGATGGGGGCGCGGGTAGGGCTTTCTTT. Its translation: CSVDGGAGRAFF.

The J gene is TRBJ1-5, the V gene TRBV6-6, with 7 bases lining up with TRBD1. CDR3 length: 15 amino acids. Looked up from germline, CDR1 is MNHNY and CDR2 is SVGAGI (reference sequence). With V trimmed by 0 bases and J by 7 bases, 6 bases remained unmatched. CDR3: CASSYSRGLRQPQHF. Written as DNA, the CDR3 is TGTGCCAGCAGTTACTCGAGGGGGCTCCGGCAGCCCCAGCATTTT.

This clone has just a few counts. The chain joins TRBV4-1 to TRBJ2-3, with TRBD2 matching 10 bases. The CDR3 consists of 16 residues. V trimming: 2 bases; J trimming: 0 bases; junction bases outside the gene matches: 2. The V gene's germline CDR1 is MGHRA and CDR2 YSYEKL. The CDR3 sequence is CASSQSSGGSTDTQYF. For the CDR3, the DNA is TGCGCCAGCAGCCAAAGTAGCGGGGGGAGCACAGATACGCAGTATTTT.

This clone has more than one count but fewer than ten. This chain connects TRBV29-1 to TRBJ2-7; 8 nucleotides line up with TRBD2. Trimming took 2 bases from V and 1 from J; bases not matched to a gene: 4. The CDR3 is 14 residues long. The V gene's germline CDR1 is SQVTM and CDR2 ANQGSEA. The CDR3 DNA reads as TGCAGCGTTGAATCGCCGGGGGGGTCCTACGAGCAGTACTTC. Its protein product is CSVESPGGSYEQYF.

J is TRBJ2-5 and V is TRBV5-1; 10 bases fit TRBD2. Germline values: CDR1 SGHRS, CDR2 YFSETQ. The CDR3 is 15 residues long. V was pared by 2 bases and J by 5 bases, with 6 bases of the junction left unmatched. DNA for the CDR3: TGCGCCAGCAGCTTCGGGACTAGCGAACTGGAGACCCAGTACTTC. This translates into CASSFGTSELETQYF.

This clone was recorded at least ten times. The chain is built from TRBV19 and TRBJ1-5; TRBD1 aligns across 7 bases. The trim removed 2 bases at V and 4 bases at J, leaving 2 bases unmatched. The CDR3 runs 14 residues. Germline V gene lookup returns CDR1 LNHDA and CDR2 SQIVND (reference sequence). This CDR3 is CASSISRGNQPQHF. The CDR3 DNA reads TGTGCCAGTAGTATATCCAGGGGGAATCAGCCCCAGCATTTT.

This clone turned up a few times. The chain is built from TRBV7-2 and TRBJ2-7; TRBD2 aligns across 7 bases. CDR1 is SGHTA, CDR2 FQGNSA, per germline. The CDR3 consists of 15 residues. Unmatched junction bases numbered 6, after V lost 2 bases and J lost 2 bases. The CDR3 loop reads CASSLPGTKTYEQYF. The CDR3 DNA is TGTGCCAGCAGCTTACCCGGGACTAAAACCTACGAGCAGTACTTC.

This clone was counted between two and nine times. The chain couples TRBV15 to TRBJ2-7, with D perhaps TRBD2 (5 bases). The CDR3 extends over 12 amino acids. The V gene's germline CDR1 is LNHNV and CDR2 YYDKDF (reference sequence). Trimming removed 0 bases at V and 6 bases at J, with 6 bases between. CDR3 nucleotides: TGTGCCACCAGCAGAGATCGGGGCGAGCAGTACTTC. It encodes CATSRDRGEQYF.

V is TRBV5-6 and J is TRBJ1-2; D not resolved. V gave up 3 bases and J gave up 13 bases, with 13 bases separating them. CDR1 is SGHDT, CDR2 YYEEEE, per germline. This CDR3 is built from 11 residues. The CDR3 loop is CASSSTLDCTF. The CDR3 DNA reads TGTGCCAGCAGCTCGACCTTGGACTGCACCTTC.

The genes are TRBV7-3 and TRBJ2-2; 7 bases map to TRBD2. Germline CDR1 reads SGHTA; CDR2 reads FQGTGA. With V trimmed by 8 bases and J by 4 bases, 10 bases remained unmatched. The CDR3 is 15 residues long. CDR3 nucleotides: TGTGCCAGCTCCCTCGGTAGCGGGTTCACCGGGGAGCTGTTTTTT. This encodes CASSLGSGFTGELFF.

V usage is TRBV4-1 and J usage is TRBJ1-2; 8 positions match TRBD1. The CDR3 is made up of 15 amino acids. V dropped 4 bases and J dropped 7; count of bases not matched to a gene: 11. Germline loops: CDR1 MGHRA, CDR2 YSYEKL. The CDR3 DNA reads TGCGCCAGCAGCCGCGACACAGGGGGAAGTTTTGGCTACACCTTC. Translation: CASSRDTGGSFGYTF.

This clone has just a few counts. CDR3 amino acids: CASSDYGNSPLHF. CDR3 sequence (DNA): TGTGCCAGCAGTGACTACGGGAATTCACCCCTCCACTTT. This sequence joins TRBV2 and TRBJ1-6; D is undetermined. The length of the CDR3 is 13 residues. V dropped 3 bases and J dropped 7 bases, with 7 bases sitting between them. CDR1 and CDR2 (germline): SNHLY, FYNNEI.